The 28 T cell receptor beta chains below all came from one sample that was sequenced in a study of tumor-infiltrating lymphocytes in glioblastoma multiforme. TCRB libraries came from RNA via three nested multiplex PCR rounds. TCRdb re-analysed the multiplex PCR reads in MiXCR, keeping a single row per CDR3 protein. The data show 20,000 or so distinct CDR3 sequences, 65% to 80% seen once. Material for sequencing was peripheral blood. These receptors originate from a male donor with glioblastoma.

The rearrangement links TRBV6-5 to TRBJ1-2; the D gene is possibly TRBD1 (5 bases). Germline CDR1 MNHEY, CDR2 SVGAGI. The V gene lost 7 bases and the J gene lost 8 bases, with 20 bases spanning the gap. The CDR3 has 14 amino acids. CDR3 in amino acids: CASTNSRGIKGYTF. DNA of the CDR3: TGTGCCAGCACCAACTCCCGGGGGATTAAGGGCTACACCTTC.

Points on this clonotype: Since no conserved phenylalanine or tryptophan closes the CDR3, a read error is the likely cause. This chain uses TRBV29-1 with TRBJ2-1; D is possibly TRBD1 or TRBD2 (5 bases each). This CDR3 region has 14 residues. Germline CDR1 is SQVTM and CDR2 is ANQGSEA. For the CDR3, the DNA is TGCATCACTCGGGACGTGAGCTCTTACAATGAGCAGTTCTAC. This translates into CITRDVSSYNEQFY.

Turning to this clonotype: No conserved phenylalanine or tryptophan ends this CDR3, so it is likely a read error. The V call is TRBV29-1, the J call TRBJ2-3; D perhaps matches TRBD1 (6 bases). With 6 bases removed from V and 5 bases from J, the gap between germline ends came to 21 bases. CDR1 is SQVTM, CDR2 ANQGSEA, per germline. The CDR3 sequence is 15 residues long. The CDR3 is CSVRYFRGCEDTQYL. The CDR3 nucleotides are TGCAGCGTCCGATACTTCAGGGGATGTGAAGATACGCAGTATCTT.

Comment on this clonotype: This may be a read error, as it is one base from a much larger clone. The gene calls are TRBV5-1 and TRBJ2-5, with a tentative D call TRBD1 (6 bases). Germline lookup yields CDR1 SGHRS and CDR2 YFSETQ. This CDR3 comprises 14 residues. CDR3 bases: TGCGCCAGCAGCACCGGGACAAATCAAGGGACCCAGTACTTC. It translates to CASSTGTNQGTQYF.

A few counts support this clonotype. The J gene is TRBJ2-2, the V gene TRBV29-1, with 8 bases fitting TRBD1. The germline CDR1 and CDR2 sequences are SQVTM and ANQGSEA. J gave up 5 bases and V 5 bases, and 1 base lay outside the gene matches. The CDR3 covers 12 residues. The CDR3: CSVTGGTGELFF. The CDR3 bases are TGCAGCGTTACAGGGGGTACCGGGGAGCTGTTTTTT.

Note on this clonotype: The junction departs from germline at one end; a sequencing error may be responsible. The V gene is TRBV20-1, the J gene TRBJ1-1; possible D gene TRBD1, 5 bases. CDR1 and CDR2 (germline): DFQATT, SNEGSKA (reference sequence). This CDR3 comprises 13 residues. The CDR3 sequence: CGALLDRSTEAFF. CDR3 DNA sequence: TGCGGTGCCTTACTTGACAGAAGCACTGAAGCTTTCTTT.

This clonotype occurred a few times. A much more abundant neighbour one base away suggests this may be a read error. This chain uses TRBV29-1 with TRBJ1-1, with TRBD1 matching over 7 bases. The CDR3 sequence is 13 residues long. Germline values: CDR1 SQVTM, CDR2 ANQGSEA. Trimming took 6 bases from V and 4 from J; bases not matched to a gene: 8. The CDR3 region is CSVGQDRGTEAFF. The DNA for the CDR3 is TGCAGCGTAGGACAGGATAGAGGCACTGAAGCTTTCTTT.

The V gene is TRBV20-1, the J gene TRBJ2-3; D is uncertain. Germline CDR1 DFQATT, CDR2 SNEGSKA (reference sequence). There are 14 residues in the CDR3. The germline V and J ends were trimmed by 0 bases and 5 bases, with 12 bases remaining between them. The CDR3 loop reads CSAREDGAIDTQYF. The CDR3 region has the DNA TGCAGTGCTAGAGAGGACGGTGCCATAGATACGCAGTATTTT.

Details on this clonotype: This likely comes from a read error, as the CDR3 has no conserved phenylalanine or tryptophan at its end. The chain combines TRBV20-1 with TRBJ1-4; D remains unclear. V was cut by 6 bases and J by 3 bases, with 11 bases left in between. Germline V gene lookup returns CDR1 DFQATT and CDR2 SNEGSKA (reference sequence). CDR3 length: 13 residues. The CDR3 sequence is CSARTAANEKLFS. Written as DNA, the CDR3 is TGCAGTGCAAGGACGGCAGCTAATGAAAAACTGTTTTCT.

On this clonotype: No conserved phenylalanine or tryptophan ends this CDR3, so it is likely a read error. CDR3 sequence reads: CSSSAYRLRTDTQYL. The CDR3 region has the DNA TGTTCCAGCAGCGCGTATAGGCTGCGCACAGATACGCAGTATTTA. This chain links TRBV11-2 with TRBJ2-3; the D is unclear. There are 15 residues in the CDR3. In germline, CDR1 is SGHAT, CDR2 FQNNGV.

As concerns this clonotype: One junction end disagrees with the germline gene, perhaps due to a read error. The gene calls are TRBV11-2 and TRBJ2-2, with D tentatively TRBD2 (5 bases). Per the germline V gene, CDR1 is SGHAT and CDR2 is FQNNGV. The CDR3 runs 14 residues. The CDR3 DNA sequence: TGTGCCAGCAGCCTAGCAGTGTTGACCGGGGAGCTGTTCTTT. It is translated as CASSLAVLTGELFF. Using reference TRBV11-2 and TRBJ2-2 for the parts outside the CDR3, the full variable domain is EAGVAQSPRYKIIEKRQSVAFWCNPISGHATLYWYQQILGQGPKLLIQFQNNGVVDDSQLPKDRFSAERLKGVDSTLKIQPAKLEDSAVYLCASSLAVLTGELFFGEGSRLTVL.

As DNA, the CDR3 is TGCAGTGCTAGGACGTTGGGTGCCTACGAGCAGTACTTC. Translating gives CSARTLGAYEQYF. V and J are TRBV20-1 and TRBJ2-7; D is unresolved. The CDR3 contains 13 residues. Looked up from germline, CDR1 is DFQATT and CDR2 is SNEGSKA (reference sequence). V gave up 3 bases and J gave up 2 bases, with 11 bases separating them.

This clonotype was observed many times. CDR3 loop: CSSGRGFPGLANNEQFF. CDR3 nucleotide sequence: TGCAGCTCCGGGAGGGGATTTCCGGGACTAGCTAACAATGAGCAGTTCTTC. This sequence joins TRBV29-1 and TRBJ2-1; 9 bases agree with TRBD2. The germline V gene encodes CDR1 SQVTM and CDR2 ANQGSEA. V gave up 8 bases and J gave up 5 bases; unmatched junction bases: 19. This CDR3 spans 17 amino acids.

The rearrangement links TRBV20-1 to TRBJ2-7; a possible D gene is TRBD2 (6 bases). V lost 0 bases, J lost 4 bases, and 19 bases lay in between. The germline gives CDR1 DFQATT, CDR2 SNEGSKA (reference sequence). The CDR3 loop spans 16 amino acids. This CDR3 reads CSARDLGTGSGYEQYF. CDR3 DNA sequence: TGCAGTGCTAGAGATCTTGGGACTGGCTCGGGTTACGAGCAGTACTTC.

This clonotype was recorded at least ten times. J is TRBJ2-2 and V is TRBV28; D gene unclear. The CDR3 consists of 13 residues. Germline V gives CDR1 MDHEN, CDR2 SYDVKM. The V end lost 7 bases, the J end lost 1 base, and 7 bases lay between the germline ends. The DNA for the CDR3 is TGTGCCAGCAAGGACCAGAACACCGGGGAGCTGTTTTTT. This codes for CASKDQNTGELFF.

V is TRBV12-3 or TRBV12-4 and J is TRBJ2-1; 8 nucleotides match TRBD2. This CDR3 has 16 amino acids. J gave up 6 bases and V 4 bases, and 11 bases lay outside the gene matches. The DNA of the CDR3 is TGTGCCAGCAGTTCTTCTGGGAGCGGGAGTTTCAATGAGCAGTTCTTC. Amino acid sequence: CASSSSGSGSFNEQFF.

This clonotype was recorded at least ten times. Written as DNA, the CDR3 is TGTGCCAGCAGCTTAAGCTCAGGGCTTTCCTACGAGCAGTACTTC. It specifies CASSLSSGLSYEQYF. This chain uses TRBV11-2 with TRBJ2-7; perhaps TRBD1 as D (5 bases). The CDR3 is made up of 15 amino acids. CDR1 is SGHAT, CDR2 FQNNGV, per germline. V lost 2 bases and J lost 1, with 12 bases in between.

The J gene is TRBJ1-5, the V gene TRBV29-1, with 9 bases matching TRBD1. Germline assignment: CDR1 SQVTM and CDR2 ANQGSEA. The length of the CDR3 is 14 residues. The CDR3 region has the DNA TGCAATGTTAAGACAGGGGGGATAGGTCAGCCCCAGCATTTT. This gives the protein CNVKTGGIGQPQHF.

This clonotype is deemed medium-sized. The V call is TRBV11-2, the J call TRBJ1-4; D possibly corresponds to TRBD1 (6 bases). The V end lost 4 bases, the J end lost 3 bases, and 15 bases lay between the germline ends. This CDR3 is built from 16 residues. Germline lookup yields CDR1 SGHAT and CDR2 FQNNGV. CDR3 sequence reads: CASSSRRGAANEKLFF. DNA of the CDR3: TGTGCCAGCAGCTCCCGACGGGGGGCAGCTAATGAAAAACTGTTTTTT. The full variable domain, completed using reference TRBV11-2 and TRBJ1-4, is EAGVAQSPRYKIIEKRQSVAFWCNPISGHATLYWYQQILGQGPKLLIQFQNNGVVDDSQLPKDRFSAERLKGVDSTLKIQPAKLEDSAVYLCASSSRRGAANEKLFFGSGTQLSVL.

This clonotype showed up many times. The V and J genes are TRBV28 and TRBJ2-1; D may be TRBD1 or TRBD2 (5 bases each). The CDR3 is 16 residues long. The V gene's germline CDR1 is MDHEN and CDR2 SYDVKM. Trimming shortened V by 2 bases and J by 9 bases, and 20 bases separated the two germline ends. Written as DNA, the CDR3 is TGTGCCAGCAGTTTAGATCCGAGGGGATACGTGGGTGAGCAGTTCTTC. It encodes CASSLDPRGYVGEQFF.

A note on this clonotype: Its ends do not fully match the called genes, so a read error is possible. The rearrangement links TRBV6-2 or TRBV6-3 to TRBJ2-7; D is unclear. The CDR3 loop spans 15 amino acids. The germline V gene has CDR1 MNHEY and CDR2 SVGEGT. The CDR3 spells CASSYRHSSSYEQYF. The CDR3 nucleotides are TGTGCCAGTAGTTACCGGCACAGTAGCTCCTACGAGCAGTACTTC.

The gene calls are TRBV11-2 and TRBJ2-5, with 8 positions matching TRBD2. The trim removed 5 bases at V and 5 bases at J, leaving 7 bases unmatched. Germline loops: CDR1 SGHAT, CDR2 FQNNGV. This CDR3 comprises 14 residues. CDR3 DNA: TGTGCCAGCAGCCTCACTAGCGGTATGGAGACCCAGTACTTC. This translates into CASSLTSGMETQYF.

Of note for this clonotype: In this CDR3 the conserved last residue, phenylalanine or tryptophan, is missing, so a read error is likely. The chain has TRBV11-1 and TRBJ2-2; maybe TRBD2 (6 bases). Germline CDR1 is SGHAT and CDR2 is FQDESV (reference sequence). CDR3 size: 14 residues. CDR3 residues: CASRLAVNTGELFY. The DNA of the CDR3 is TGTGCCAGCAGATTAGCGGTGAACACCGGGGAGCTGTTTTAT.

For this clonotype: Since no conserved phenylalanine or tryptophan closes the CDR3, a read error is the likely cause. The CDR3 loop is CSAVWDRGAEAFS. Written as DNA, the CDR3 is TGCAGTGCTGTTTGGGACAGGGGGGCTGAAGCTTTCTCT. The genes are TRBV20-1 and TRBJ1-1, with TRBD1 identical over 11 bases. The CDR3 runs to 13 residues. CDR1 DFQATT and CDR2 SNEGSKA come from the germline V gene (reference sequence). Trimming removed 5 bases from V and 6 bases from J; junction bases left unmatched: 5.

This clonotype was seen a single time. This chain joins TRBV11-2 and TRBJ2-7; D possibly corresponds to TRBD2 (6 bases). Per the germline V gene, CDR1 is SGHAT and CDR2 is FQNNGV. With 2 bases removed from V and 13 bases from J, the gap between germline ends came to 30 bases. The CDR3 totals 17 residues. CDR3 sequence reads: CASSLSRHPSGVHGQYF. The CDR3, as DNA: TGTGCCAGCAGCTTATCCCGACACCCCTCGGGGGTCCACGGGCAATACTTC.

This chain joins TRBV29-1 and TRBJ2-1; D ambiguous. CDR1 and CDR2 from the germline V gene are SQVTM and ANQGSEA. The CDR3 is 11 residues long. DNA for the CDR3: TGCATTGTTTGGTGGGGCAATGAGCAGTTCTTC. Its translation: CIVWWGNEQFF.

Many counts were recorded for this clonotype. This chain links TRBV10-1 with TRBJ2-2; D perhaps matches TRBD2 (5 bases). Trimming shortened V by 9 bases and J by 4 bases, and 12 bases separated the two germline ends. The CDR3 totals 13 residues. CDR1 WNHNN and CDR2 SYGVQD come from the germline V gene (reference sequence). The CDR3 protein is CARTARGTGELFF. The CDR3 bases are TGCGCCAGGACGGCCCGGGGCACCGGGGAGCTGTTTTTT.

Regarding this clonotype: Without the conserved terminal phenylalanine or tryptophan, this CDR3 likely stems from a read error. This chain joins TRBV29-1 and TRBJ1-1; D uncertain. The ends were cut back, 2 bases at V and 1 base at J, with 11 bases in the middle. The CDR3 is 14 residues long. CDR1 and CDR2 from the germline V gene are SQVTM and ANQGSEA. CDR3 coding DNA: TGCAGCGTTGAATCTACGCCGGCGAACACTGAAGCTTTCTCT. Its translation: CSVESTPANTEAFS.